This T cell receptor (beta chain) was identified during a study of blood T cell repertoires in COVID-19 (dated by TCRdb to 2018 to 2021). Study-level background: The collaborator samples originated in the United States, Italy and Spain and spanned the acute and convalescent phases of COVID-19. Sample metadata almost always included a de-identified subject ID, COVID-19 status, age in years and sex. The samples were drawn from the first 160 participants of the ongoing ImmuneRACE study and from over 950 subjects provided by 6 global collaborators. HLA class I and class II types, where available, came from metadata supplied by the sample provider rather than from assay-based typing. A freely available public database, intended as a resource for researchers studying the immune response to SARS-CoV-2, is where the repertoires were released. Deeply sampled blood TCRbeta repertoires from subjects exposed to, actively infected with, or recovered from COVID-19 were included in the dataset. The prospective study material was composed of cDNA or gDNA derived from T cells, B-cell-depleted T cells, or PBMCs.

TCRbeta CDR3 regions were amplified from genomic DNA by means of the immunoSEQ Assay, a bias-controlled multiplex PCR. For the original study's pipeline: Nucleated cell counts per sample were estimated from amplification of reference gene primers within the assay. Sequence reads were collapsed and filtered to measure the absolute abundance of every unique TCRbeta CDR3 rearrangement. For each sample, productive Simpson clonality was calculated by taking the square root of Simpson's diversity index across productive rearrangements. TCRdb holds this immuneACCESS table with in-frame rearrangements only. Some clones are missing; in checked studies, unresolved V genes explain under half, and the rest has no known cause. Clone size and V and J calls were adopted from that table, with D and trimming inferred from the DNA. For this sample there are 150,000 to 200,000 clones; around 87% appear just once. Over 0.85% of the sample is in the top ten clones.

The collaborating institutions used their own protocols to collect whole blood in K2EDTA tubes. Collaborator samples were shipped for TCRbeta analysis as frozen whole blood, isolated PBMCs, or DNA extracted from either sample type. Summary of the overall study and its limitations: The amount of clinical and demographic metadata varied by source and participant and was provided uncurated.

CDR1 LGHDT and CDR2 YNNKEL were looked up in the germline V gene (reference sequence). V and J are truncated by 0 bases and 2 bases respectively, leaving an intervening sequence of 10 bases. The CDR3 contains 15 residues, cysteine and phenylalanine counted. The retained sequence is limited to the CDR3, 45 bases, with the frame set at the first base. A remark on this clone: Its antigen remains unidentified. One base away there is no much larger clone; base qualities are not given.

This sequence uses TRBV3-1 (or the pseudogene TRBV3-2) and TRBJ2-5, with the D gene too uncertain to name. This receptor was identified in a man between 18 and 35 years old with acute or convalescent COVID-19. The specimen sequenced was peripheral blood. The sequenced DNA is TGTGCCAGCAGCCAAGATCTGGCCCAGCAAGAGACCCAGTACTTC. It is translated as CASSQDLAQQETQYF.